The clone carrying this T cell receptor beta chain was recorded only once. V was cut by 0 bases and J by 8 bases, with 14 bases left in between. The CDR3 runs to 15 residues. CDR1 is SGHKS and CDR2 is YYEKEE in the germline V gene (reference sequence). The data stem from a study of blood T cell repertoires in COVID-19. Across the whole study: Whether acute or convalescent, the COVID-19 samples came from the United States, Italy and Spain. Sample material is recorded as cDNA or gDNA derived from T cells, B-cell-depleted T cells, or PBMCs.

As originally analysed: Estimates of nucleated cell counts were drawn from the amplification of reference gene primers. Assay used: immunoSEQ multiplex PCR; TCRdb lists only in-frame clones, some missing. That table is the source of V, J and clone size, and D and trimming were worked out from the DNA. The sample holds under 200,000 clones, approximately 90% seen once. This receptor was identified in a man younger than 30 with acute or convalescent COVID-19. Source material: peripheral blood. The genes are TRBV5-5 and TRBJ1-4; possible D gene TRBD1, 5 bases. CDR3 in amino acids: CASSLEGRGREKLFF. In nucleotides, the CDR3 is TGTGCCAGCAGCTTGGAGGGGCGGGGTCGGGAAAAACTGTTTTTT.